This TCR beta chain was identified during a study of cytomegalovirus exposure and HLA in healthy donors. 60 Vbeta and 13 Jbeta primers were used in PCR. Some clones are missing from TCRdb's copy, which holds only in-frame ones; the method was immunoSEQ multiplex PCR. The table has 99,000 or so clones, 69% seen once. Those who donated were healthy bone marrow donors. The J segment lost 7 bases and the V segment lost 3 bases, leaving 9 bases of the junction unmatched. Germline assignment: CDR1 MGHRA and CDR2 YSYEKL. CDR3 size: 16 residues. The TCR sequence derives from a young man in good health and CMV-seronegative. Sequencing input: PBMCs. V and J are TRBV4-1 and TRBJ2-5, with 12 bases lining up with TRBD2. This chain's CDR3 is CASSQELAGGPGTQYF. The CDR3 DNA reads as TGCGCCAGCAGCCAGGAACTAGCGGGAGGCCCTGGGACCCAGTACTTC.